The 11 T cell receptor beta chains listed next were all sequenced from one sample in a study of T cells after yellow fever vaccination. TCRdb reprocessed the 5' RACE reads via MiXCR and lists one record per CDR3 protein. The data contain over 100,000 distinct CDR3 sequences, 6.5% to 9% of them singletons. The material sequenced was CD8+ T cells sorted from PBMCs, taken 45 days after the yellow fever booster vaccination. The receptors were sampled from a young man who received the YFV17D yellow fever vaccine.

This clonotype was picked up one time. The V gene is TRBV5-4, the J gene TRBJ1-1; the D gene is possibly TRBD1 (5 bases). The CDR3 sequence is 15 residues long. The ends were cut back, 5 bases at V and 0 bases at J, with 14 bases in the middle. The V gene's germline CDR1 is SGHNT and CDR2 YYREEE (reference sequence). CDR3 residues: CASSSPGSMNTEAFF. The CDR3 coding sequence is TGTGCCAGCAGTTCTCCAGGGTCGATGAACACTGAAGCTTTCTTT.

The chain has TRBV30 and TRBJ1-1; TRBD1 agrees at 8 bases. The length of the CDR3 is 15 residues. With 0 bases clipped from V and 0 bases from J, the junction kept 3 bases outside the gene matches. In germline, CDR1 is GTSNPN, CDR2 SVGIG (reference sequence). The chain's CDR3 is CAWSVGTGLNTEAFF. CDR3 bases: TGTGCCTGGAGTGTAGGGACAGGATTGAACACTGAAGCTTTCTTT.

This clonotype was counted many times. The chain is built from TRBV7-9 and TRBJ2-5, with 9 bases lining up with TRBD1. Germline assignment: CDR1 SEHNR and CDR2 FQNEAQ (reference sequence). The CDR3 length is 12 residues. Germline trimming cut 10 bases from V and 5 bases from J; bases unmatched to any gene: 5. The CDR3 bases are TGTGCCACGGGACAGGGACCCGAGACCCAGTACTTC. This sequence encodes CATGQGPETQYF. Based on the CDR3 plus reference TRBV7-9 and TRBJ2-5, the full variable domain is DTGVSQNPRHKITKRGQNVTFRCDPISEHNRLYWYRQTLGQGPEFLTYFQNEAQLEKSRLLSDRFSAERPKGSFSTLEIQRTEQGDSAMYLCATGQGPETQYFGPGTRLLVL.

J is TRBJ2-7 and V is TRBV14, with 8 positions matching TRBD2. The CDR3 sequence is 13 residues long. V lost 4 bases and J lost 6; bases outside the gene matches: 5. Germline CDR1 and CDR2: SGHDN and FVKESK. This chain's CDR3 is CASSRREDIEQYF. In DNA, the CDR3 is TGTGCCAGCAGCCGGCGGGAGGACATCGAGCAGTACTTC.

This clonotype was detected many times. The chain has TRBV11-1 and TRBJ2-2; D is undetermined. The CDR3 is 15 amino acids. V dropped 6 bases and J dropped 4 bases, with 15 bases sitting between them. Germline V gene lookup returns CDR1 SGHAT and CDR2 FQDESV (reference sequence). The CDR3 loop is CASRQETKPTGELFF. Here the CDR3 DNA reads TGTGCCAGCAGACAAGAAACAAAACCCACCGGGGAGCTGTTTTTT. Full variable domain (rest looked up from reference TRBV11-1 and TRBJ2-2): EAEVAQSPRYKITEKSQAVAFWCDPISGHATLYWYRQILGQGPELLVQFQDESVVDDSQLPKDRFSAERLKGVDSTLKIQPAELGDSAMYLCASRQETKPTGELFFGEGSRLTVL.

This clonotype has a count of ten or more. This CDR3 is CASSSGLAGEYNEQFF. The CDR3 nucleotides read TGTGCCAGCAGCTCGGGACTAGCGGGAGAGTACAATGAGCAGTTCTTC. V is TRBV7-6 and J is TRBJ2-1; the match to TRBD2 covers 14 bases. In germline, CDR1 is SGHVS, CDR2 FNYEAQ. There are 16 residues in the CDR3. The ends lost 4 bases at V and 4 bases at J; junction bases unmatched: 3.

There are many counts of this clonotype. The chain couples TRBV12-3 or TRBV12-4 to TRBJ2-3; perhaps TRBD1 as D (5 bases). CDR3 length equals 13 residues. Deletions cut 4 bases from V and 8 bases from J, with 13 bases between. CDR3 sequence (DNA): TGTGCCAGCAGTTCCGCAGGGTATGGTACGCAGTATTTT. As protein: CASSSAGYGTQYF.

In its sample, this clonotype was seen a few times. The chain has TRBV28 and TRBJ2-3, with D unresolved. This CDR3 is built from 14 residues. Trimming pared 6 bases from V and 2 bases from J, leaving 12 bases between. Germline V gives CDR1 MDHEN, CDR2 SYDVKM. The DNA of the CDR3 is TGTGCCAGCAGCATTTCCTCCCACACAGATACGCAGTATTTT. Its protein is CASSISSHTDTQYF.

Many counts were recorded for this clonotype. The chain combines TRBV28 with TRBJ2-7, with 12 nucleotides matching TRBD2. The germline CDR1 and CDR2 sequences are MDHEN and SYDVKM. CDR3 length: 16 amino acids. Unmatched junction bases numbered 10, after V lost 5 bases and J lost 5 bases. As DNA, the CDR3 is TGTGCCAGCAGTCTCAAGTGGACTAGCGGGACAAACGAGCAGTACTTC. Translated, it gives CASSLKWTSGTNEQYF. The full variable domain, with the rest looked up from reference TRBV28 and TRBJ2-7, is DVKVTQSSRYLVKRTGEKVFLECVQDMDHENMFWYRQDPGLGLRLIYFSYDVKMKEKGDIPEGYSVSREKKERFSLILESASTNQTSMYLCASSLKWTSGTNEQYFGPGTRLTVT.

This clonotype was picked up many times. The chain joins TRBV11-2 to TRBJ2-4, with 11 nucleotides matching TRBD1. Trimming took 5 bases from V and 2 from J; bases not matched to a gene: 11. CDR1 is SGHAT, CDR2 FQNNGV, per germline. The length of the CDR3 is 18 residues. CDR3 sequence (DNA): TGTGCCAGCAGCCCTCCGGGACAGGGGGTTGCGTCCAAAAACATTCAGTACTTC. This codes for CASSPPGQGVASKNIQYF.

A note on this clonotype: A read error is possible here, since a much larger clone lies one base away. The chain joins TRBV10-3 to TRBJ2-7; D is ambiguous. This CDR3 is built from 12 residues. Germline loops: CDR1 ENHRY, CDR2 SYGVKD. The CDR3 reads CAISDDSYERYF. CDR3 DNA: TGTGCCATCAGTGACGATTCCTACGAGCGGTACTTC.